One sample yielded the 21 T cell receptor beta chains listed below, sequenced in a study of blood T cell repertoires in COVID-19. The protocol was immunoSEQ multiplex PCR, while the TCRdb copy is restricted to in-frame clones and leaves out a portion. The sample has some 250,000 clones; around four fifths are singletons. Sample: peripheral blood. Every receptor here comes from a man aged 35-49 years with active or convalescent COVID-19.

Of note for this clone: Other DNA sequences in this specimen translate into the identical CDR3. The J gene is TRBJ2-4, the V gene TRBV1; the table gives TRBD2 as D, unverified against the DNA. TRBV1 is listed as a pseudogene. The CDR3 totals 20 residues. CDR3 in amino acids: CTSSQEVVAGLDRAKNIQYF. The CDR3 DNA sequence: TGCACCAGCAGCCAAGAAGTAGTAGCGGGTTTAGATCGAGCCAAAAACATTCAGTACTTC.

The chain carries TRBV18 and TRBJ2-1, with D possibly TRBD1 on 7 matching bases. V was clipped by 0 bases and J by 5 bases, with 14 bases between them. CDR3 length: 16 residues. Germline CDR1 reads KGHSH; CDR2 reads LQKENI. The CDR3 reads CASSPPQGGKDNEQFF. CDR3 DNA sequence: TGTGCCAGCTCACCACCCCAGGGGGGAAAGGACAATGAGCAGTTCTTC.

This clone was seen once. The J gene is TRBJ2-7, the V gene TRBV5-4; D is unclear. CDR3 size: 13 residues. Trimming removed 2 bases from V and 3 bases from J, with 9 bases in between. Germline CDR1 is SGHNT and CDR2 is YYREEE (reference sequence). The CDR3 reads CASSFSGLYEQYF. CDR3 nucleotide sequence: TGTGCCAGCAGCTTTTCGGGTCTCTACGAGCAGTACTTC.

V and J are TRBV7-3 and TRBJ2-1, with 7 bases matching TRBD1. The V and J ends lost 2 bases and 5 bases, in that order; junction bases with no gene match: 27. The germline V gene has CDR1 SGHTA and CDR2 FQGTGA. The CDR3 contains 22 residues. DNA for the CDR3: TGTGCCAGCAGCTTATGGTCGGGACAGAGGGTGAACACAGGAAGTAGGAACAATGAGCAGTTCTTC. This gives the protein CASSLWSGQRVNTGSRNNEQFF.

CDR3 loop: CASSFALGETGGSPLHF. In DNA form, the CDR3 reads TGTGCCAGCAGCTTCGCTTTGGGGGAGACAGGGGGTTCACCCCTCCACTTT. The rearrangement joins TRBV11-3 to TRBJ1-6, with 9 nucleotides matching TRBD1. The CDR3 sequence is 17 residues long. The germline gives CDR1 SGHNT, CDR2 YENEEA. The trim removed 3 bases at V and 9 bases at J, leaving 12 bases unmatched.

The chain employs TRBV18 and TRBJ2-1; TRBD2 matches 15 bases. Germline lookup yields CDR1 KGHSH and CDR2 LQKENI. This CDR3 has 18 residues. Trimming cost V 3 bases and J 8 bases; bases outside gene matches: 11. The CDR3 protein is CASSPPEGLAGGRYEQFF. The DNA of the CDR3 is TGTGCCAGCTCACCCCCCGAGGGACTAGCGGGAGGTCGGTATGAGCAGTTCTTC.

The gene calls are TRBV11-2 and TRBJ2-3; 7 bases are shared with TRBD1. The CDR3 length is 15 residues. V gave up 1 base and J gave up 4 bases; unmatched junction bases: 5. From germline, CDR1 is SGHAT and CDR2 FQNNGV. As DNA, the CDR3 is TGTGCCAGCAGCTTAGGGACAGGCCCCCCAGATACGCAGTATTTT. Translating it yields CASSLGTGPPDTQYF.

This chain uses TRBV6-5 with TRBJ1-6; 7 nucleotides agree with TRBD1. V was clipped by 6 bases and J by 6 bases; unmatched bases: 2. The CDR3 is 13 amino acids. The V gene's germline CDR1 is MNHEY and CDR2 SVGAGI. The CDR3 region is CASRGTVNSPLHF. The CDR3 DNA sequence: TGTGCCAGCAGGGGGACAGTTAATTCACCCCTCCACTTT.

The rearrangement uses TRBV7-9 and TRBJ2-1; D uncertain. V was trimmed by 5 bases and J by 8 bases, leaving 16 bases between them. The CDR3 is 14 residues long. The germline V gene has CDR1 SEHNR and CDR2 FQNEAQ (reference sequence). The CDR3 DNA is TGTGCCAGCAGCCACCTTGTCCGTGGAGATGAGCAGTTCTTC. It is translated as CASSHLVRGDEQFF.

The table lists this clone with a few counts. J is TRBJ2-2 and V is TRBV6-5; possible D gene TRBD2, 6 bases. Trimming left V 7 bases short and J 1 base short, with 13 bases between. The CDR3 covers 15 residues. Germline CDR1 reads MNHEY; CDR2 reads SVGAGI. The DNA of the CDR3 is TGTGCCAGCAACAAAGCGCGGGGGAACACCGGGGAGCTGTTTTTT. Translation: CASNKARGNTGELFF.

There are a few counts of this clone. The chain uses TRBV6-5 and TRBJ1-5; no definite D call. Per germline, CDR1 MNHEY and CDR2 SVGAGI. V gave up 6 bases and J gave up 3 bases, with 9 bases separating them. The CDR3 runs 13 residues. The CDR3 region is CASSPMANQPQHF. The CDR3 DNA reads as TGTGCCAGCAGCCCAATGGCCAATCAGCCCCAGCATTTT.

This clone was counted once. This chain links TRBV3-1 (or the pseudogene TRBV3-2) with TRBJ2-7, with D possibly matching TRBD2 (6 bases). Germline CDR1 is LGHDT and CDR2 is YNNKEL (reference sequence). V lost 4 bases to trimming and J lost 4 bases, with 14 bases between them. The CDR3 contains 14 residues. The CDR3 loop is CASSRDSIYYEQYF. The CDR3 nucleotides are TGTGCCAGCAGCCGGGACTCGATCTATTACGAGCAGTACTTC.

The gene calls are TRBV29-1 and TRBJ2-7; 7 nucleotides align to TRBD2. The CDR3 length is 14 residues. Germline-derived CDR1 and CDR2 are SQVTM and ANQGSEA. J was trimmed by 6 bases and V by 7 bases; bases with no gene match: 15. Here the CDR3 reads CSGPPAAGFSEQYF. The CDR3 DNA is TGCAGCGGGCCTCCCGCAGCGGGATTCAGCGAGCAGTACTTC.

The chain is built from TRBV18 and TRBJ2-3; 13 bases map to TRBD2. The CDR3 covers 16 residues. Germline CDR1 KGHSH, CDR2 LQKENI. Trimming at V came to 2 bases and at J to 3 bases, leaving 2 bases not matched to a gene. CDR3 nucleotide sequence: TGTGCCAGCTCACCATGGACTAGCGGGAGTACAGATACGCAGTATTTT. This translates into CASSPWTSGSTDTQYF.

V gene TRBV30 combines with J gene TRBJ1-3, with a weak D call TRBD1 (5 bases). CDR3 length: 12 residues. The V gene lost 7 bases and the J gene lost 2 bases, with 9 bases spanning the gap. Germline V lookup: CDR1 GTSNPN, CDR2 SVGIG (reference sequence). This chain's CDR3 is CASQTAGNTIYF. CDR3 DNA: TGTGCCTCACAGACAGCTGGAAACACCATATATTTT. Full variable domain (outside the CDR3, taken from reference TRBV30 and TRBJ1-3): SQTIHQWPATLVQPVGSPLSLECTVEGTSNPNLYWYRQAAGRGLQLLFYSVGIGQISSEVPQNLSASRPQDRQFILSSKKLLLSDSGFYLCASQTAGNTIYFGEGSWLTVV.

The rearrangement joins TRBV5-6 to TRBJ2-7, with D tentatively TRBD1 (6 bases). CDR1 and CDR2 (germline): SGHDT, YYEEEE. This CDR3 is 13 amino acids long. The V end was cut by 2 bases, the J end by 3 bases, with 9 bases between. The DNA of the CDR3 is TGTGCCAGCAGCTTCGGGACAAGCTACGAGCAGTACTTC. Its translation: CASSFGTSYEQYF.

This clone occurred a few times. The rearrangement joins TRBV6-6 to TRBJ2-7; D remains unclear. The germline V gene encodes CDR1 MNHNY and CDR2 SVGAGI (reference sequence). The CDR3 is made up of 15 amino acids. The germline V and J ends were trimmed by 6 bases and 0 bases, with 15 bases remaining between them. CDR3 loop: CASSLSTTLSYEQYF. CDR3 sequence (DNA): TGTGCCAGCAGCCTCAGTACAACCCTCTCCTACGAGCAGTACTTC.

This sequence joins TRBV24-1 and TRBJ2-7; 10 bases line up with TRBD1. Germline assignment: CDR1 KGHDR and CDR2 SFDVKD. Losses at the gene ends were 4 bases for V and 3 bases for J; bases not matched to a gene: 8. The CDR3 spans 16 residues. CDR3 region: CATSESSGTGVYEQYF. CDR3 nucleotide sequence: TGTGCCACCAGTGAATCCTCCGGGACAGGGGTCTACGAGCAGTACTTC.

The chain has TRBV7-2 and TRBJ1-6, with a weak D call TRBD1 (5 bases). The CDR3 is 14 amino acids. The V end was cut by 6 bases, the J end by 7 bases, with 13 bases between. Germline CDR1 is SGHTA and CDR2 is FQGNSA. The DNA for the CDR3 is TGTGCCAGCAGTACAGGTCTACAGAATTCACCCCTCCACTTT. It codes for CASSTGLQNSPLHF.

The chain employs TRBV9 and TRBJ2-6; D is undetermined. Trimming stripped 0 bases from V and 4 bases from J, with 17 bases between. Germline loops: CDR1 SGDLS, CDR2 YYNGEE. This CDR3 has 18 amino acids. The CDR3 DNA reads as TGTGCCAGCAGCGTAGGGGCAGAACTCGTTTCAGGGGCCAACGTCCTGACTTTC. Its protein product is CASSVGAELVSGANVLTF.

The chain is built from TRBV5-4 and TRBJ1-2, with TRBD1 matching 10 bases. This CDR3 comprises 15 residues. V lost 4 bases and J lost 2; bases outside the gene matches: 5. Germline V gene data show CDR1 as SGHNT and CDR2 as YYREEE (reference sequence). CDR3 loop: CASSAMTGGNYGYTF. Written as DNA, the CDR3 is TGTGCCAGCAGCGCAATGACAGGGGGCAACTATGGCTACACCTTC. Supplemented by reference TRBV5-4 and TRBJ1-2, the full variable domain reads ETGVTQSPTHLIKTRGQQVTLRCSSQSGHNTVSWYQQALGQGPQFIFQYYREEENGRGNFPPRFSGLQFPNYSSELNVNALELDDSALYLCASSAMTGGNYGYTFGSGTRLTVV.